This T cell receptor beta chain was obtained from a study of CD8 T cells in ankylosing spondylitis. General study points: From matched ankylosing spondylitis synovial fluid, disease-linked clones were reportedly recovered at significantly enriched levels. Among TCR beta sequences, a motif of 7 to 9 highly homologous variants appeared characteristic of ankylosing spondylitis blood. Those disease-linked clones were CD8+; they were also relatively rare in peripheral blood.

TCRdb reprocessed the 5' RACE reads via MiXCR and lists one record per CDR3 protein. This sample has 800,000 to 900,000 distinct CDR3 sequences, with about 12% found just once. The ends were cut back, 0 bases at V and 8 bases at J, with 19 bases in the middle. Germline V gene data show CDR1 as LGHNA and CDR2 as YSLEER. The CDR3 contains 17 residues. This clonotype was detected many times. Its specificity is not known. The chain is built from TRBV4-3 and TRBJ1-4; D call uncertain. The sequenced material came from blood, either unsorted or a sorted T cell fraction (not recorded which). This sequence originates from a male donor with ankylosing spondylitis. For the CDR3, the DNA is TGCGCCAGCAGCCAAGATATCGTAATCGTGGAAAACGAAAAACTGTTTTTT. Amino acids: CASSQDIVIVENEKLFF.